This TCR beta chain was sequenced for a study of technical replicates of blood from a handful of donors. The method was immunoSEQ multiplex PCR; TCRdb's version includes in-frame clones alone and lacks a portion of them. Among 45,000 to 60,000 clones listed, around 84% were seen once. The CDR3 extends over 17 amino acids. V trimming: 2 bases; J trimming: 1 base; junction bases outside the gene matches: 9. Germline CDR1 MNHEY, CDR2 SMNVEV (reference sequence). Specimen: PBMCs. The sequence was collected from a human donor in good health. Some clones in this sample may be carry-over from other donors' samples. The gene calls are TRBV27 and TRBJ1-1; the match to TRBD1 covers 8 bases. Here the CDR3 reads CASSLLRDRKRNTEAFF. As DNA, the CDR3 is TGTGCCAGCAGTTTACTCCGGGACAGGAAGAGGAACACTGAAGCTTTCTTT.